Detailed here is one T cell receptor (beta chain). This may be a read error: a much more frequent sequence differs by one nucleotide. A single record per CDR3 protein comes from TCRdb applying MiXCR to the PCR reads. The sample shows approximately 670,000 distinct CDR3 sequences, just under 20% of them seen only once. This sample was included in a study of molecular identifiers for immune sequencing clone quantification. V was cut by 0 bases and J by 10 bases, with 16 bases left in between. This CDR3 has 14 residues. Germline V lookup: CDR1 DFQATT, CDR2 SNEGSKA (reference sequence). Sequenced material: naive CD8+ T cells from blood, with Jurkat cell RNA spiked in. The subset denotes: FACS-sorted CD8+CD4-CCR7+CD45RA+ naive T cells. This chain uses TRBV20-1 with TRBJ2-1; D is unresolved. The TCR comes from a human donor in good health. Some libraries in this study had Jurkat cell RNA spiked in. The CDR3: CSARDFKGHGEQFF. The CDR3 region has the DNA TGCAGTGCTAGAGATTTTAAGGGCCACGGGGAGCAGTTCTTC.